This T cell receptor (beta chain) was observed in a study of T cell responses to AZD1222 COVID-19 vaccine. Findings and limits, study-wide: Two doses of AZD1222 preceded a rise in Spike-specific TCR breadth and depth. Most donors were white British and more were female, and clonal diversity was possibly underestimated.

CDR1 LNHDA and CDR2 SQIVND come from the germline V gene (reference sequence). CDR3 length: 14 residues. Deletions cut 5 bases from V and 1 base from J, with 11 bases between. On this clone: Its antigen is unidentified.

The data were produced by immunoSEQ multiplex PCR, yet TCRdb's version contains in-frame clones alone and is incomplete. Here the sample spans about 85,000 clones, approximately 90% being singletons. The sequence was obtained from an adult in good health. This sample comprised peripheral blood, obtained on day 0 of AZD1222 vaccination. The V gene is TRBV19, the J gene TRBJ1-1; a possible D gene is TRBD1 (5 bases). In DNA, the CDR3 is TGTGCCAGTAGTCACCGCGGACAGAACACTGAAGCTTTCTTT. Its translation: CASSHRGQNTEAFF.